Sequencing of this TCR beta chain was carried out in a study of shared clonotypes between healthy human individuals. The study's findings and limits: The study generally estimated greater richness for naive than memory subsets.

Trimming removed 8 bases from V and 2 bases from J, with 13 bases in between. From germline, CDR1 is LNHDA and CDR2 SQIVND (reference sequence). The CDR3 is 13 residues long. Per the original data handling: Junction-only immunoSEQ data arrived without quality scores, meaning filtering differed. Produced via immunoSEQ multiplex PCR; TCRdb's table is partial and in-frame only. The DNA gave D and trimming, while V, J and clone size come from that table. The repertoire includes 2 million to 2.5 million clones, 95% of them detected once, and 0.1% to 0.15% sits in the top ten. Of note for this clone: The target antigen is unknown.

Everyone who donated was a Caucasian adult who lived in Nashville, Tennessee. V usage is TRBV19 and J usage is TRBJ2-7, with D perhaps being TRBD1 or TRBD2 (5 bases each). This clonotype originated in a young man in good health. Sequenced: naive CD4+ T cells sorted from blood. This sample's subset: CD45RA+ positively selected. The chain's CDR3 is CASAGTDTYEQYF. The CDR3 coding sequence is TGTGCCAGTGCCGGGACCGACACCTACGAGCAGTACTTC.